This T cell receptor (beta chain) comes out of a study of vaccination effects on CD4 cells after COVID-19. About the research overall: Following the second dose by a median of 72 days, the post-vaccine samples were obtained. Points from the study as a whole: Vaccine- and infection-induced clones showed marked clonal contraction late following vaccination.

In the case of this clone: Its antigen is currently unknown.

Method: immunoSEQ multiplex PCR; TCRdb's copy keeps in-frame clones and lacks some. The data show 70,000 to 85,000 clones, with about 80% seen just once and around 1.3% held by the top ten. Sequencing followed a ViraFEST assay step that expanded antigen-specific CD4+ T cells with viral peptide pools. Upon completion of 10 days in culture, CD4+ T cells were isolated. It was two doses of either the BNT162b2 or mRNA-1273 vaccine that participants received. Specimen: CD4+ T cells from PBMCs cultured with HCoV-229E spike peptides, collected after COVID-19 vaccination. The TCR originated in a human donor who received a COVID-19 vaccine.

The CDR3 is CASSVWGGTSSTDTQYF. CDR3 nucleotides: TGCGCCAGCAGCGTATGGGGAGGGACTTCTAGCACAGATACGCAGTATTTT. This chain joins TRBV4-1 and TRBJ2-3; 7 nucleotides align to TRBD2. Germline CDR1 MGHRA, CDR2 YSYEKL. This CDR3 has 17 residues. The ends lost 5 bases at V and 0 bases at J; junction bases unmatched: 11.